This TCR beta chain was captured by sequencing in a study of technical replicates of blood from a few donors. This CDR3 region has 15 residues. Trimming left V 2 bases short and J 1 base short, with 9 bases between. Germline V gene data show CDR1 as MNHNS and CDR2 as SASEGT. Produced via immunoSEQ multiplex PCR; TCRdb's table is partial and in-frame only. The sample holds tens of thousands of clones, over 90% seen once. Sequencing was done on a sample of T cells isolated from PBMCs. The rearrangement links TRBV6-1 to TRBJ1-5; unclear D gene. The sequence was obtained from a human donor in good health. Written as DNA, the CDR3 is TGTGCCAGCAGTGAACTCTCGGTAAGCAATCAGCCCCAGCATTTT. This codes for CASSELSVSNQPQHF.